The 8 T cell receptor beta chains below come from one sample, sequenced in a study of blood T cell repertoires in COVID-19. Clones were read by immunoSEQ multiplex PCR, and TCRdb kept only the in-frame ones, dropping some. There are around 170,000 clones in the sample; approximately 79% occur only once, and approximately 3% lies in the top ten. Sequenced material: peripheral blood. These receptors were collected from a woman aged 80 or over with acute or convalescent COVID-19.

The V gene is TRBV6-5, the J gene TRBJ1-5, with D perhaps matching TRBD1 (6 bases). This CDR3 is built from 15 residues. CDR1 MNHEY and CDR2 SVGAGI come from the germline V gene. V lost 6 bases, J lost 0 bases, and 12 bases lay in between. CDR3 in DNA: TGTGCCAGCAGGCCGACAGGTTATAGCAATCAGCCCCAGCATTTT. Amino acids: CASRPTGYSNQPQHF.

This chain uses TRBV9 with TRBJ2-3; TRBD2 is a possible D gene (6 bases). Looked up from germline, CDR1 is SGDLS and CDR2 is YYNGEE. Trimming took 4 bases from V and 2 from J, leaving 17 bases between them. This CDR3 comprises 16 residues. CDR3 bases: TGTGCCAGCAGCCCTCAAACGGCGGGAATCACAGATACGCAGTATTTT. Amino acid sequence: CASSPQTAGITDTQYF.

V is TRBV18 and J is TRBJ1-2; a possible D gene is TRBD1 (6 bases). Trimming cost V 2 bases and J 4 bases, with 14 bases left between them. The germline CDR1 and CDR2 sequences are KGHSH and LQKENI. The CDR3 contains 15 residues. The CDR3 bases are TGTGCCAGCTCACCAGCAAACAGGGAGGGCTATGGCTACACCTTC. As protein: CASSPANREGYGYTF. Complete variable domain (other parts from reference TRBV18 and TRBJ1-2): NAGVMQNPRHLVRRRGQEARLRCSPMKGHSHVYWYRQLPEEGLKFMVYLQKENIIDESGMPKERFSAEFPKEGPSILRIQQVVRGDSAAYFCASSPANREGYGYTFGSGTRLTVV.

The V call is TRBV5-4, the J call TRBJ2-7; 9 positions agree with TRBD2. Germline V CDR1 and CDR2: SGHNT, YYREEE (reference sequence). The CDR3 runs to 18 residues. Trimming at V came to 0 bases and at J to 8 bases, leaving 18 bases not matched to a gene. DNA of the CDR3: TGTGCCAGCAGCTTGGGAGGGGGGACTAGCCTTATCGAAAGAAAGCAGTACTTC. This codes for CASSLGGGTSLIERKQYF.

The J gene is TRBJ1-1, the V gene TRBV7-3, with TRBD1 as a possible D gene (5 bases). Germline V gene lookup returns CDR1 SGHTA and CDR2 FQGTGA. This CDR3 has 14 amino acids. Trimming removed 5 bases from V and 5 bases from J, with 15 bases in between. The CDR3, as DNA: TGTGCCAGCAGCAGTGGGGCAGGGAGGACTGAAGCTTTCTTT. Its protein product is CASSSGAGRTEAFF.

This chain links TRBV2 with TRBJ1-5; possibly TRBD1 for D (6 bases). The V and J ends lost 3 bases and 9 bases respectively, with 12 bases between them. The CDR3 sequence is 13 residues long. Germline CDR1 reads SNHLY; CDR2 reads FYNNEI. As DNA, the CDR3 is TGTGCCAGCAGTGACGGACAGTCGGCGCCCCAGCATTTT. This sequence encodes CASSDGQSAPQHF.

The chain combines TRBV25-1 with TRBJ1-1; D ambiguous. Germline values: CDR1 MGHDK, CDR2 SYGVNS. V lost 9 bases and J lost 1, with 12 bases in between. The CDR3 is 13 residues long. CDR3 in amino acids: CASSRSPNTEAFF. The CDR3, as DNA: TGTGCCAGTTCGAGGAGCCCGAACACTGAAGCTTTCTTT.

The chain couples TRBV7-9 to TRBJ1-1; D perhaps matches TRBD1 (6 bases). The germline V and J ends were trimmed by 4 bases and 2 bases, with 11 bases remaining between them. This CDR3 comprises 14 residues. Germline assignment: CDR1 SEHNR and CDR2 FQNEAQ (reference sequence). The CDR3 loop is CASSSGDHNTEAFF. CDR3 nucleotides: TGTGCCAGCAGCTCAGGGGACCATAACACTGAAGCTTTCTTT.